This T cell receptor (beta chain) is drawn from a study of blood T cell repertoires in COVID-19. Whole-study context: Samples came from the United States, Italy and Spain, spanning acute and convalescent COVID-19. The analysed material was cDNA or gDNA that came from T cells, B-cell-depleted T cells, or PBMCs.

From germline, CDR1 is LGHDT and CDR2 YNNKEL (reference sequence). V was shortened by 1 base and J by 1 base, with 4 bases between the two germline ends. This CDR3 is built from 13 residues. Methods used by the authors: Estimated nucleated cell counts came from reference gene primer amplification. Sequencing was performed with immunoSEQ multiplex PCR; in TCRdb, only in-frame clones are kept and a portion is missing. The V and J calls and clone size are taken from that table; D and trimming were inferred from the DNA. The table lists tens of thousands of clones, roughly four fifths of them singletons.

Specimen: peripheral blood. The J gene is TRBJ1-1, the V gene TRBV3-1 (or the pseudogene TRBV3-2); no clear D. This clonotype originated in a human donor in a cohort sampled during active COVID-19. CDR3 coding DNA: TGTGCCAGCAGCCAAGTACAGAACACTGAAGCTTTCTTT. It is translated as CASSQVQNTEAFF.